The next 9 T cell receptor beta chains were all read from a single sample in a study of human T cells and chemical hapten exposure. MiXCR was run by TCRdb on the RACE reads, yielding one entry per CDR3 protein. The data hold 150,000 to 200,000 distinct CDR3 sequences, with 20% to 25% observed a single time. The sample's time point: patch test 1, 2 weeks after DPC sensitization. Treatment of the sample: therapeutic diphenylcyclopropenone sensitization with weekly scalp DPC. Sequences were derived from whole blood, sampled in connection with sensitization to the hapten diphenylcyclopropenone (DPC). The receptors originated from a woman aged 45-65 years with alopecia areata. Some clones in this sample may be carry-over from other donors' samples.

The chain carries TRBV12-3 or TRBV12-4 and TRBJ2-5, with 12 bases identical to TRBD2. This CDR3 is built from 14 residues. J was trimmed by 5 bases and V by 7 bases; bases with no gene match: 5. The CDR3 protein is CASTILAGGETQYF. Here the CDR3 DNA reads TGTGCCAGCACCATACTAGCGGGAGGCGAGACCCAGTACTTC.

The chain employs TRBV2 and TRBJ1-2, with no clear D. This CDR3 is built from 14 residues. Germline CDR1 and CDR2: SNHLY and FYNNEI. V was shortened by 4 bases and J by 2 bases, with 11 bases between the two germline ends. In DNA form, the CDR3 reads TGTGCCAGCAGTGCAAAATGGGGAAACTATGGCTACACCTTC. Amino acids: CASSAKWGNYGYTF.

The rearrangement uses TRBV19 and TRBJ1-5, with TRBD1 identical over 7 bases. The V segment lost 5 bases and the J segment 6 bases; nucleotides outside the gene matches: 4. Looked up from germline, CDR1 is LNHDA and CDR2 is SQIVND (reference sequence). The CDR3 sequence is 13 residues long. The CDR3 sequence is CASSSQGGQPQHF. Written as DNA, the CDR3 is TGTGCCAGTAGTTCGCAGGGGGGTCAGCCCCAGCATTTT.

V gene TRBV5-6 combines with J gene TRBJ2-2, with D unclear. The germline gives CDR1 SGHDT, CDR2 YYEEEE. Between the trimmed V and J ends, which lost 1 base and 5 bases, there was a span of 12 bases. The length of the CDR3 is 15 residues. The CDR3 protein is CASSLSPTRTGELFF. The CDR3 DNA follows: TGTGCCAGCAGCTTGTCCCCTACCAGGACCGGGGAGCTGTTTTTT.

Points on this clonotype: The junction shows a germline mismatch at one end, possibly a read error. The V call is TRBV7-7, the J call TRBJ2-5, with TRBD2 matching over 8 bases. Germline lookup yields CDR1 SSHAT and CDR2 FNYEAQ (reference sequence). This CDR3 region has 15 residues. The CDR3 nucleotides read TGTGCTAGCAGCAGCCGACTAGCGCGCCCAGAGACCCAGTACTTC. Translating gives CASSSRLARPETQYF.

CDR3: CSARRGSPSNYGYTF. The CDR3 nucleotides are TGCAGTGCTAGAAGGGGATCCCCTTCTAACTATGGCTACACCTTC. The rearrangement joins TRBV20-1 to TRBJ1-2; tentative D call: TRBD1 (5 bases). The CDR3 has 15 amino acids. Trimming cost V 2 bases and J 0 bases, with 13 bases left between them. CDR1 is DFQATT and CDR2 is SNEGSKA in the germline V gene (reference sequence).

This clonotype has a handful of counts. The rearrangement uses TRBV27 and TRBJ2-5; no firm D call. Deletions cut 3 bases from V and 4 bases from J, with 3 bases between. Germline V lookup: CDR1 MNHEY, CDR2 SMNVEV (reference sequence). The CDR3 sequence is 11 residues long. The CDR3 DNA reads TGTGCCAGCAGTTTTCGAGAGACCCAGTACTTC. Amino acid sequence: CASSFRETQYF.

DNA for the CDR3: TGTGCCAGCAGCAAGGGACAGGGGGACACCGGGGAGCTGTTTTTT. It yields the protein CASSKGQGDTGELFF. V is TRBV3-1 and J is TRBJ2-2; the match to TRBD1 covers 11 bases. From germline, CDR1 is LGHDT and CDR2 YNNKEL (reference sequence). Trimming took 5 bases from V and 3 from J; bases not matched to a gene: 2. The CDR3 sequence is 15 residues long.

The CDR3 DNA follows: TGTGCCAGCAACAGAGGAGGGCGGGAGACCCAGTACTTC. This gives the protein CASNRGGRETQYF. The chain links TRBV9 to TRBJ2-5; TRBD2 might be the D (6 bases). Germline V lookup: CDR1 SGDLS, CDR2 YYNGEE. The CDR3 is 13 amino acids. Trimming left V 6 bases short and J 5 bases short, with 14 bases between.